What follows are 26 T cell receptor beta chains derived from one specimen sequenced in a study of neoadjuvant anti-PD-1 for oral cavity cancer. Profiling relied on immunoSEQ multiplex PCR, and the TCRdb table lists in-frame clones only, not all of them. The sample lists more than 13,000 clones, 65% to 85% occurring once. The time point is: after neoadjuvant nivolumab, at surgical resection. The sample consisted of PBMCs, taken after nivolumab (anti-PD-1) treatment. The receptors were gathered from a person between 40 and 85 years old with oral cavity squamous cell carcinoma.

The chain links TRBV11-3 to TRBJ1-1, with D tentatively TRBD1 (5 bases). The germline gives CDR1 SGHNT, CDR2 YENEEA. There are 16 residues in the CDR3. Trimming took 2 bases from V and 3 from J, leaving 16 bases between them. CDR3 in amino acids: CASSLSGVEGYTEAFF. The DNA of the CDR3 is TGTGCCAGCAGCTTAAGTGGGGTGGAGGGGTACACTGAAGCTTTCTTT. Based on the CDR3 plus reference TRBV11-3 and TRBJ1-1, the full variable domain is EAGVVQSPRYKIIEKKQPVAFWCNPISGHNTLYWYLQNLGQGPELLIRYENEEAVDDSQLPKDRFSAERLKGVDSTLKIQPAELGDSAVYLCASSLSGVEGYTEAFFGQGTRLTVV.

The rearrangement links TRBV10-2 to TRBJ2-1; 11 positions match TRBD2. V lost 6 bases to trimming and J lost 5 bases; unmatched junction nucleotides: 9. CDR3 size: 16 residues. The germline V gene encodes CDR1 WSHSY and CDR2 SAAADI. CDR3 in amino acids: CASSGPELAGDNEQFF. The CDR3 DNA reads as TGCGCCAGCAGCGGCCCTGAACTAGCGGGGGACAATGAGCAGTTCTTC.

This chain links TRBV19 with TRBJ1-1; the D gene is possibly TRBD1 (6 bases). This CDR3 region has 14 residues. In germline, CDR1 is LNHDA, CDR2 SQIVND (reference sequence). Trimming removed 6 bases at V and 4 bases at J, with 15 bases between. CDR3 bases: TGTGCCAGTAGGGAAGGACAGTATGCCACTGAAGCTTTCTTT. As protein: CASREGQYATEAFF. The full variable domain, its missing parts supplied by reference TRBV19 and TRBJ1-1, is DGGITQSPKYLFRKEGQNVTLSCEQNLNHDAMYWYRQDPGQGLRLIYYSQIVNDFQKGDIAEGYSVSREKKESFPLTVTSAQKNPTAFYLCASREGQYATEAFFGQGTRLTVV.

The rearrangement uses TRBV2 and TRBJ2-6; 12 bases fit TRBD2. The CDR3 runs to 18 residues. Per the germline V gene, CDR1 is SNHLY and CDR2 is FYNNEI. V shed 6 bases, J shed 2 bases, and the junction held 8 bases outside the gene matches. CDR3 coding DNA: TGTGCCAGCAGCGAGAATCTAGCGGGAGGGCCTGGGGCCAACGTCCTGACTTTC. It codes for CASSENLAGGPGANVLTF.

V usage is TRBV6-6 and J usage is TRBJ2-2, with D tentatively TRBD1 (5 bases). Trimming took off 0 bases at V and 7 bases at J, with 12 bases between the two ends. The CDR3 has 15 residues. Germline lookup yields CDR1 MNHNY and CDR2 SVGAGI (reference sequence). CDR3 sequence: CASSYSRQGYGELFF. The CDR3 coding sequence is TGTGCCAGCAGTTACTCGAGGCAGGGATACGGGGAGCTGTTTTTT.

CDR3 nucleotide sequence: TGTGCCAGCAGCTTAAGGACTAGCGGATACAATGAGCAGTTCTTC. This sequence encodes CASSLRTSGYNEQFF. The rearrangement uses TRBV11-2 and TRBJ2-1, with 10 nucleotides matching TRBD2. V lost 2 bases to trimming and J lost 4 bases; unmatched junction nucleotides: 2. CDR3 length equals 15 residues. From germline, CDR1 is SGHAT and CDR2 FQNNGV. Full variable domain (rest looked up from reference TRBV11-2 and TRBJ2-1): EAGVAQSPRYKIIEKRQSVAFWCNPISGHATLYWYQQILGQGPKLLIQFQNNGVVDDSQLPKDRFSAERLKGVDSTLKIQPAKLEDSAVYLCASSLRTSGYNEQFFGPGTRLTVL.

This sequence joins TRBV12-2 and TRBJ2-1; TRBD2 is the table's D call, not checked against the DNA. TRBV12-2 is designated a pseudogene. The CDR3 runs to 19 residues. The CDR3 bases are TGTGCAAGTCGCTCCCAGGGACTAGCGTTCGATACACTCTACAATGAGCAGTTCTTC. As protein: CASRSQGLAFDTLYNEQFF.

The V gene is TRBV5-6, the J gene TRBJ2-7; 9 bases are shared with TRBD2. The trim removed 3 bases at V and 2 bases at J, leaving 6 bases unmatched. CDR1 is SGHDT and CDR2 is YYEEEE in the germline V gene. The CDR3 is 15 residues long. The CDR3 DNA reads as TGTGCCAGCAGCTCGTTAGCGGGAGCGGCCTACGAGCAGTACTTC. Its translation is CASSSLAGAAYEQYF.

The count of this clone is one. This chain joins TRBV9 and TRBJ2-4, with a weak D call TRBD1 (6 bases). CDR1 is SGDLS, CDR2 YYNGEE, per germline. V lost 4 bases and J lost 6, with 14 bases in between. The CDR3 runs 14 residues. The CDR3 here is CASSLAGVANIQYF. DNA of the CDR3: TGTGCCAGCAGCCTTGCAGGGGTAGCAAACATTCAGTACTTC. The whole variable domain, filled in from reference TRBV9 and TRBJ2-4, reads DSGVTQTPKHLITATGQRVTLRCSPRSGDLSVYWYQQSLDQGLQFLIQYYNGEERAKGNILERFSAQQFPDLHSELNLSSLELGDSALYFCASSLAGVANIQYFGAGTRLSVL.

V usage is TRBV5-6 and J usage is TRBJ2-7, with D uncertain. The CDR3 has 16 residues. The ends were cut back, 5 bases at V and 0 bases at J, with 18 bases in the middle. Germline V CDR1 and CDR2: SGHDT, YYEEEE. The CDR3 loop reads CASSTTQLALSYEQYF. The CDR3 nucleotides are TGTGCCAGCAGTACAACCCAACTTGCGCTCTCCTACGAGCAGTACTTC.

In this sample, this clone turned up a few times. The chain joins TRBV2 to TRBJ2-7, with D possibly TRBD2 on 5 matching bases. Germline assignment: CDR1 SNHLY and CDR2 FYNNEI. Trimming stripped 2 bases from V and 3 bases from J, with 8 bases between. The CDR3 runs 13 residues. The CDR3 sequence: CASSEMGDYEQYF. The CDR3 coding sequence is TGTGCCAGCAGTGAAATGGGAGACTACGAGCAGTACTTC. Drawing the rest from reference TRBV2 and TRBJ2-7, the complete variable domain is EPEVTQTPSHQVTQMGQEVILRCVPISNHLYFYWYRQILGQKVEFLVSFYNNEISEKSEIFDDQFSVERPDGSNFTLKIRSTKLEDSAMYFCASSEMGDYEQYFGPGTRLTVT.

CDR3 in amino acids: CASRRGETQYF. CDR3 in DNA: TGTGCCAGCAGGAGGGGCGAGACCCAGTACTTC. V and J are TRBV6-1 and TRBJ2-5; D assignment may be TRBD1 or TRBD2 (5 bases each). The CDR3 is 11 amino acids. Germline CDR1 MNHNS, CDR2 SASEGT. The germline V and J ends were trimmed by 6 bases and 5 bases, with 7 bases remaining between them.

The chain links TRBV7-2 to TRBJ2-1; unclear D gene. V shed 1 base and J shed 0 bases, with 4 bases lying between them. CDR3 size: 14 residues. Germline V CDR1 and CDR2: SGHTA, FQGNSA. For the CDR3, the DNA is TGTGCCAGCAGCTTAGGACACTCCTACAATGAGCAGTTCTTC. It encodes CASSLGHSYNEQFF.

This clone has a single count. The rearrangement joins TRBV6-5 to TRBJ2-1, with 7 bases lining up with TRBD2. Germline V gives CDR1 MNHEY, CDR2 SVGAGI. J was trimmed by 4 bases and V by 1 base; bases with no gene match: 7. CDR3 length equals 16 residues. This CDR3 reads CASSYFSSGTYNEQFF. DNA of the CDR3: TGTGCCAGCAGTTACTTCTCCAGCGGGACGTACAATGAGCAGTTCTTC.

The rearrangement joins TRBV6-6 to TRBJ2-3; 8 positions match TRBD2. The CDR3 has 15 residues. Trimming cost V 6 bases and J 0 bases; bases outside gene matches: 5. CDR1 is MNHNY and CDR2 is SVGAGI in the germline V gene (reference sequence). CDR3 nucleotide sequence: TGTGCCAGCAGGAATAGCGGGACAAGCACAGATACGCAGTATTTT. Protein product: CASRNSGTSTDTQYF.

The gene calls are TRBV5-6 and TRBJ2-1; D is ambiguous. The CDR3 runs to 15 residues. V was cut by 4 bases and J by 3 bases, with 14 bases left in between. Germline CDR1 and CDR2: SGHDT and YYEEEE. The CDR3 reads CASSPIAEIYNEQFF. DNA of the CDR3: TGTGCCAGCAGCCCCATAGCAGAGATCTACAATGAGCAGTTCTTC.

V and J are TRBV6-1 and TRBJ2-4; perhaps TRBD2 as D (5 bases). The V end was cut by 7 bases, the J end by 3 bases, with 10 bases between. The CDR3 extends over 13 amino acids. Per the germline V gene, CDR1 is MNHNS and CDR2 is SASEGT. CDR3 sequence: CASIGGGKNIQYF. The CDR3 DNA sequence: TGTGCCAGCATAGGAGGTGGCAAAAACATTCAGTACTTC.

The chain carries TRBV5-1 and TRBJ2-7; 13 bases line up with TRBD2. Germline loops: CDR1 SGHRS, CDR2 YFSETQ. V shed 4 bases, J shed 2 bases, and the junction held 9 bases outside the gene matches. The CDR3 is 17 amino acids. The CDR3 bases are TGCGCCAGCAGCAAAACCGGGACTAGCGGGATTGCCTACGAGCAGTACTTC. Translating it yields CASSKTGTSGIAYEQYF.

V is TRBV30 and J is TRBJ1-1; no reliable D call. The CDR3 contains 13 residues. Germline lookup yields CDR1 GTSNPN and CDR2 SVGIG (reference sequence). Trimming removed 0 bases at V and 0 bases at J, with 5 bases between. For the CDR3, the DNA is TGTGCCTGGAGTGTACAATTGAACACTGAAGCTTTCTTT. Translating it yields CAWSVQLNTEAFF.

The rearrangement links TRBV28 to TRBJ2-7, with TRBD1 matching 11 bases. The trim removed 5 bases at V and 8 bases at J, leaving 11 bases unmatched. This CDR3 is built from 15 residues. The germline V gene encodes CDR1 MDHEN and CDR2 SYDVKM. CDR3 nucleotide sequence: TGTGCCAGCAGTCCGCACCGGGACAGGGGGGTCAAGCAGTACTTC. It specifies CASSPHRDRGVKQYF.

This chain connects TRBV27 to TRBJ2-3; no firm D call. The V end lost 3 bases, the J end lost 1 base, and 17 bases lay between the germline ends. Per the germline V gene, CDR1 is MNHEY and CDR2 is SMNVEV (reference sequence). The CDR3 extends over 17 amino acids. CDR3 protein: CASSFSSPGLGTDTQYF. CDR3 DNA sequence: TGTGCCAGCAGTTTTTCGTCTCCAGGTCTCGGCACAGATACGCAGTATTTT.

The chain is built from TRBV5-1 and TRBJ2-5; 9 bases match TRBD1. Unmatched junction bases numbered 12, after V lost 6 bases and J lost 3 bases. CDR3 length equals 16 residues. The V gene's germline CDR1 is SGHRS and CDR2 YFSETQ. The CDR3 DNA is TGCGCCAGCAAAAAGACCGGGACAGGGAGGGAAGAGACCCAGTACTTC. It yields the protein CASKKTGTGREETQYF.

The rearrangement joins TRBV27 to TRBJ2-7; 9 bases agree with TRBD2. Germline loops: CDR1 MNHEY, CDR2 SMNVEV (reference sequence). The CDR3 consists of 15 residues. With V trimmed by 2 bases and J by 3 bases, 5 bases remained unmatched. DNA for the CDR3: TGTGCCAGCAGTTTAAGGGCGGGAGGGCTCTACGAGCAGTACTTC. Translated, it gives CASSLRAGGLYEQYF.

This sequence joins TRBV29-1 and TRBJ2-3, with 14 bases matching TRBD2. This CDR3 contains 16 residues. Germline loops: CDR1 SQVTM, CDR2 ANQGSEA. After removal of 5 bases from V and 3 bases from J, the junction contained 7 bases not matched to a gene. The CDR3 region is CSVLGTSGRGTDTQYF. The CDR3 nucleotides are TGCAGCGTTCTCGGGACTAGCGGGAGAGGAACAGATACGCAGTATTTT.

CDR3 in DNA: TGTGCCAGCAGCTCCTTTGTGCAGGGCTCCTACAATGAGCAGTTCTTC. Amino acid sequence: CASSSFVQGSYNEQFF. The V gene is TRBV5-5, the J gene TRBJ2-1, with a weak D call TRBD1 (5 bases). The CDR3 has 16 residues. Germline lookup yields CDR1 SGHKS and CDR2 YYEKEE (reference sequence). V dropped 3 bases and J dropped 0 bases, with 13 bases sitting between them.

CDR3 DNA sequence: TGCGCCAGCAGTGAGGGCAGCTCTGGAAACACCATATATTTT. Protein sequence: CASSEGSSGNTIYF. This rearrangement joins TRBV10-1 to TRBJ1-3; unclear D gene. CDR3 length: 14 amino acids. Between the trimmed V and J ends, which lost 2 bases and 0 bases, there was a span of 5 bases. Germline-derived CDR1 and CDR2 are WNHNN and SYGVQD (reference sequence).